This entry lists 15 T cell receptor beta chains sequenced from one sample in a study of T cells in Graves' hyperthyroidism and ophthalmopathy. The TCR beta CDR3 regions underwent amplification using RNA transcripts as the source. HTBI primers were the set used in a first-round RT-PCR of the TCR CDR3. TCRdb ran MiXCR on the multiplex PCR reads and lists one entry per CDR3 protein. The sample yields about 700,000 distinct CDR3 sequences, about 15% seen once. The material sequenced was blood. The receptors shown here come from a woman between 18 and 29 years old with Graves' hyperthyroidism.

This clonotype has just a few counts. V and J are TRBV27 and TRBJ2-1; TRBD2 is a possible D gene (5 bases). V was cut by 3 bases and J by 5 bases, with 11 bases left in between. This CDR3 comprises 14 residues. Germline lookup yields CDR1 MNHEY and CDR2 SMNVEV (reference sequence). CDR3 region: CASSLAGKNNEQFF. Here the CDR3 DNA reads TGTGCCAGCAGTTTGGCCGGGAAAAACAATGAGCAGTTCTTC.

This clonotype was counted many times. DNA for the CDR3: TGTGCCAGCGGCGCGCAGGGATACGAGCAGTACTTC. This gives the protein CASGAQGYEQYF. This chain joins TRBV27 and TRBJ2-7; tentatively, D is TRBD1 (5 bases). V was shortened by 8 bases and J by 4 bases, with 12 bases between the two germline ends. Germline CDR1 MNHEY, CDR2 SMNVEV (reference sequence). The CDR3 has 12 amino acids.

The chain has TRBV12-3 or TRBV12-4 and TRBJ1-2; D gene ambiguous. The CDR3 runs 16 residues. Trimming shortened V by 3 bases and J by 0 bases, and 14 bases separated the two germline ends. The CDR3 nucleotides are TGTGCCAGCAGTTTTGGTCTGTTATCGTCTAACTATGGCTACACCTTC. The encoded protein is CASSFGLLSSNYGYTF.

This clonotype was counted at least ten times. The rearrangement links TRBV30 to TRBJ1-6; 7 bases are shared with TRBD1. In germline, CDR1 is GTSNPN, CDR2 SVGIG (reference sequence). V trimming: 0 bases; J trimming: 9 bases; junction bases outside the gene matches: 5. The CDR3 runs 14 residues. This chain's CDR3 is CAWSVTGFGSPLHF. The CDR3 DNA reads TGTGCCTGGAGTGTGACAGGGTTTGGTTCACCCCTCCACTTT.

This clonotype was found many times. The genes are TRBV4-3 and TRBJ1-1, with 10 bases matching TRBD1. CDR1 is LGHNA and CDR2 is YSLEER in the germline V gene. The CDR3 extends over 14 amino acids. V lost 3 bases and J lost 3; bases outside the gene matches: 1. Written as DNA, the CDR3 is TGCGCCAGCAGCCAGGGACAGGGGTACACTGAAGCTTTCTTT. Its protein product is CASSQGQGYTEAFF.

The chain has TRBV7-3 and TRBJ1-6, with unresolved D. CDR1 and CDR2 from the germline V gene are SGHTA and FQGTGA. The CDR3 is 13 amino acids. Trimming took off 5 bases at V and 9 bases at J, with 11 bases between the two ends. The CDR3 region is CASSLGKVSPLHF. The DNA for the CDR3 is TGTGCCAGCAGCCTAGGGAAGGTTTCACCCCTCCACTTT. Together with reference TRBV7-3 and TRBJ1-6, the CDR3 gives the full variable domain: GAGVSQTPSNKVTEKGKYVELRCDPISGHTALYWYRQSLGQGPEFLIYFQGTGAADDSGLPNDRFFAVRPEGSVSTLKIQRTERGDSAVYLCASSLGKVSPLHFGNGTRLTVT.

A few counts support this clonotype. The V gene is TRBV29-1, the J gene TRBJ2-5; no firm D call. V lost 8 bases to trimming and J lost 2 bases, with 15 bases between them. There are 13 residues in the CDR3. The germline CDR1 and CDR2 sequences are SQVTM and ANQGSEA. CDR3 coding DNA: TGCAGCACCCGCCGGACCACTCAAGAGACCCAGTACTTC. It specifies CSTRRTTQETQYF.

DNA of the CDR3: TGTGCCATCAGTGGTCAGAATCTTAACTATGGCTACACCTTC. It encodes CAISGQNLNYGYTF. The chain combines TRBV10-3 with TRBJ1-2; D is uncertain. Germline V gives CDR1 ENHRY, CDR2 SYGVKD. V gave up 4 bases and J gave up 1 base, with 10 bases separating them. This CDR3 is 14 amino acids long.

This clonotype has only a few counts. The rearrangement links TRBV7-8 to TRBJ1-6; 9 positions match TRBD1. The length of the CDR3 is 16 residues. From germline, CDR1 is SGHVS and CDR2 FQNEAQ. Trimming removed 8 bases from V and 2 bases from J; junction bases left unmatched: 7. DNA for the CDR3: TGTGCCAGCGGCCCACAGGGGGCGGCCTATAATTCACCCCTCCACTTT. This codes for CASGPQGAAYNSPLHF.

Ten or more counts support this clonotype. The chain employs TRBV30 and TRBJ2-7; 11 bases match TRBD1. The CDR3 runs to 15 residues. Germline-derived CDR1 and CDR2 are GTSNPN and SVGIG (reference sequence). The ends lost 2 bases at V and 4 bases at J; junction bases unmatched: 7. The CDR3 nucleotides read TGTGCCTGGAGTCATGGACAGGGGGCTAAATACGAGCAGTACTTC. It translates to CAWSHGQGAKYEQYF.

The table lists this clonotype with many counts. The genes are TRBV7-2 and TRBJ2-1; 10 bases map to TRBD2. The CDR3 spans 15 residues. Per germline, CDR1 SGHTA and CDR2 FQGNSA. With V trimmed by 3 bases and J by 8 bases, 7 bases remained unmatched. The CDR3 DNA sequence: TGTGCCAGCAGCTTTAGGCTAGCGGGAGTATATGAGCAGTTCTTC. It is translated as CASSFRLAGVYEQFF.

The chain couples TRBV28 to TRBJ2-5, with a possible D match to TRBD2 (5 bases). Trimming took 7 bases from V and 4 from J, leaving 16 bases between them. Germline V lookup: CDR1 MDHEN, CDR2 SYDVKM. The CDR3 loop spans 14 amino acids. CDR3 bases: TGTGCCAGCACGGCGGGCTATTCCCCAGAGACCCAGTACTTC. This encodes CASTAGYSPETQYF.

This clonotype was seen at least ten times. The chain carries TRBV7-8 and TRBJ1-5; possibly TRBD1 for D (6 bases). Trimming stripped 3 bases from V and 4 bases from J, with 13 bases between. The CDR3 contains 15 residues. Per germline, CDR1 SGHVS and CDR2 FQNEAQ. CDR3 DNA sequence: TGTGCCAGCAGCTTGGGGAATAGGGGGAATCAGCCCCAGCATTTT. This encodes CASSLGNRGNQPQHF.

This clonotype was observed a handful of times. The chain links TRBV18 to TRBJ2-7; D is unclear. The CDR3 runs to 14 residues. Trimming left V 2 bases short and J 2 bases short, with 10 bases between. CDR1 and CDR2 (germline): KGHSH, LQKENI. The CDR3 spells CASSPKIGTYEQYF. The CDR3 coding sequence is TGTGCCAGCTCACCAAAGATAGGTACCTACGAGCAGTACTTC. Complete variable domain (other parts from reference TRBV18 and TRBJ2-7): NAGVMQNPRHLVRRRGQEARLRCSPMKGHSHVYWYRQLPEEGLKFMVYLQKENIIDESGMPKERFSAEFPKEGPSILRIQQVVRGDSAAYFCASSPKIGTYEQYFGPGTRLTVT.

This clonotype has only a few counts. The chain combines TRBV4-3 with TRBJ2-3; perhaps TRBD1 as D (5 bases). Trimming left V 0 bases short and J 0 bases short, with 13 bases between. The CDR3 is made up of 17 amino acids. Per germline, CDR1 LGHNA and CDR2 YSLEER. DNA for the CDR3: TGCGCCAGCAGCCAAGATGGGGCAGGGTCTAGCACAGATACGCAGTATTTT. Translating it yields CASSQDGAGSSTDTQYF.